The 21 T cell receptor beta chains below were found in one sample sequenced in a study of control samples from healthy donors and cancer patients. Profiling relied on immunoSEQ multiplex PCR, and the TCRdb table lists in-frame clones only, not all of them. The sample has tens of thousands of clones; around 89% are singletons. The material sequenced was blood. Receptors were obtained from an older woman in good health.

This chain links TRBV5-8 with TRBJ2-5; no firm D call. Germline V gene data show CDR1 as SGHTS and CDR2 as YDEGEE. The CDR3 runs 14 residues. The V gene lost 1 base and the J gene lost 5 bases, with 12 bases spanning the gap. The CDR3 bases are TGTGCCAGCAGCTTGTGGGTTGAGAGGGAGACCCAGTACTTC. This encodes CASSLWVERETQYF.

The sample holds one count of this clone. For the CDR3, the DNA is TGTGCCAGCTCACCCGGACATTGGGACGGAGCTTTCTTT. Translation: CASSPGHWDGAFF. This chain joins TRBV18 and TRBJ1-1; D perhaps matches TRBD1 (5 bases). The CDR3 totals 13 residues. Trimming pared 3 bases from V and 10 bases from J, leaving 15 bases between. Looked up from germline, CDR1 is KGHSH and CDR2 is LQKENI.

The rearrangement uses TRBV2 and TRBJ1-6; D unresolved. Germline loops: CDR1 SNHLY, CDR2 FYNNEI. The CDR3 is 15 residues long. Between the trimmed V and J ends, which lost 2 bases and 7 bases, there was a span of 12 bases. In DNA form, the CDR3 reads TGTGCCAGCAGTGAATGGGAGGGAAGAAATTCACCCCTCCACTTT. Its protein is CASSEWEGRNSPLHF. The full variable domain, with the rest looked up from reference TRBV2 and TRBJ1-6, is EPEVTQTPSHQVTQMGQEVILRCVPISNHLYFYWYRQILGQKVEFLVSFYNNEISEKSEIFDDQFSVERPDGSNFTLKIRSTKLEDSAMYFCASSEWEGRNSPLHFGNGTRLTVT.

The rearrangement uses TRBV7-2 and TRBJ1-1; D is perhaps TRBD1 (5 bases). The CDR3 has 16 residues. V lost 5 bases and J 1 base, leaving 17 bases between the germline ends. Germline lookup yields CDR1 SGHTA and CDR2 FQGNSA. The CDR3 DNA reads as TGTGCCAGCAGCCTATCACTGACAGCCGGGAACACTGAAGCTTTCTTT. It specifies CASSLSLTAGNTEAFF.

The rearrangement links TRBV4-1 to TRBJ2-7, with a tentative D call TRBD1 (6 bases). The CDR3 consists of 16 residues. The V gene lost 8 bases and the J gene lost 2 bases, with 22 bases spanning the gap. The germline CDR1 and CDR2 sequences are MGHRA and YSYEKL. DNA of the CDR3: TGCGCCAGCCGCCGACCCTCAGGGGTGTCTACCTACGAGCAGTACTTC. Protein sequence: CASRRPSGVSTYEQYF.

The rearrangement joins TRBV5-1 to TRBJ2-1; 11 bases align to TRBD2. The germline V gene has CDR1 SGHRS and CDR2 YFSETQ. The J segment lost 6 bases and the V segment lost 4 bases, leaving 6 bases of the junction unmatched. The CDR3 runs to 15 residues. CDR3 sequence: CASSLLAGGVNEQFF. The DNA of the CDR3 is TGCGCCAGCAGCCTTTTAGCGGGGGGGGTCAATGAGCAGTTCTTC.

This clone has only one observation. CDR3 nucleotide sequence: TGTGCCAGCACCCAGGACAGGGCGCGCGCTGAAGCTTTCTTT. It specifies CASTQDRARAEAFF. The chain has TRBV6-5 and TRBJ1-1; 8 bases align to TRBD1. Looked up from germline, CDR1 is MNHEY and CDR2 is SVGAGI. The CDR3 consists of 14 residues. Losses at the gene ends were 7 bases for V and 6 bases for J; bases not matched to a gene: 10.

V and J are TRBV10-2 and TRBJ2-2, with D perhaps TRBD2 (5 bases). With 5 bases removed from V and 0 bases from J, the gap between germline ends came to 10 bases. The CDR3 contains 15 residues. Per germline, CDR1 WSHSY and CDR2 SAAADI. The CDR3 here is CASSWESANTGELFF. CDR3 nucleotides: TGCGCCAGCAGTTGGGAGAGTGCGAACACCGGGGAGCTGTTTTTT.

This clone was seen only once. CDR3 bases: TGTGCCTGGAGTGTATTGGAAAGTCAGCCCCAGCATTTT. Protein sequence: CAWSVLESQPQHF. This chain connects TRBV30 to TRBJ1-5; no reliable D call. V was cut by 0 bases and J by 6 bases, with 9 bases left in between. The length of the CDR3 is 13 residues. The germline CDR1 and CDR2 sequences are GTSNPN and SVGIG (reference sequence).

In this sample, this clone turned up a few times. The genes are TRBV19 and TRBJ1-2, with 7 bases aligning to TRBD1. The CDR3 length is 15 residues. Germline V CDR1 and CDR2: LNHDA, SQIVND (reference sequence). Trimming cost V 5 bases and J 1 base; bases outside gene matches: 7. The CDR3 DNA sequence: TGTGCCAGTAGTGGGCGACAGGGTATTAACTATGGCTACACCTTC. Translation: CASSGRQGINYGYTF.

A single count supports this clone. The CDR3 here is CASSPLDRGGSGELFF. The DNA for the CDR3 is TGTGCCAGCAGCCCCTTGGACAGAGGCGGTAGTGGGGAGCTGTTTTTT. The J gene is TRBJ2-2, the V gene TRBV5-6, with a tentative D call TRBD1 (6 bases). CDR3 size: 16 residues. Per germline, CDR1 SGHDT and CDR2 YYEEEE. V was clipped by 4 bases and J by 8 bases, with 21 bases between them.

This sequence joins TRBV3-1 (or the pseudogene TRBV3-2) and TRBJ2-4, with a weak D call TRBD2 (5 bases). There are 15 residues in the CDR3. V lost 1 base, J lost 1 base, and 8 bases lay in between. CDR1 LGHDT and CDR2 YNNKEL come from the germline V gene (reference sequence). The CDR3 coding sequence is TGTGCCAGCAGCCAAGCAGCGGACGCCAAAAACATTCAGTACTTC. Translation: CASSQAADAKNIQYF.

The chain couples TRBV3-1 (or the pseudogene TRBV3-2) to TRBJ2-2; D not resolved. V was shortened by 8 bases and J by 3 bases, with 10 bases between the two germline ends. This CDR3 has 13 residues. The germline CDR1 and CDR2 sequences are LGHDT and YNNKEL (reference sequence). The CDR3 loop is CASARWDTGELFF. The CDR3 nucleotides read TGTGCCAGCGCGCGGTGGGACACCGGGGAGCTGTTTTTT.

The rearrangement links TRBV6-6 to TRBJ2-3; D is possibly TRBD1 (6 bases). CDR3 length equals 15 residues. The germline gives CDR1 MNHNY, CDR2 SVGAGI (reference sequence). With 7 bases removed from V and 0 bases from J, the gap between germline ends came to 14 bases. The CDR3 region has the DNA TGTGCCAGCACCCTACAGGGTTCTAGCACAGATACGCAGTATTTT. Translated: CASTLQGSSTDTQYF.

This sequence joins TRBV7-2 and TRBJ2-2, with D possibly matching TRBD1 (6 bases). Trimming removed 4 bases from V and 5 bases from J, with 14 bases in between. Germline V gene lookup returns CDR1 SGHTA and CDR2 FQGNSA. The CDR3 spans 15 residues. This CDR3 reads CASSSSGTPTGELFF. The CDR3 DNA reads as TGTGCCAGCAGCTCGTCCGGGACACCTACCGGGGAGCTGTTTTTT.

Only one count was recorded for this clone. This chain uses TRBV15 with TRBJ2-1; TRBD2 aligns across 7 bases. CDR3 length equals 17 residues. The V gene's germline CDR1 is LNHNV and CDR2 YYDKDF (reference sequence). The V gene end was trimmed by 1 base and the J gene end by 4 bases; junction bases not matched to a gene: 10. The DNA of the CDR3 is TGTGCCACCAGCAGAGGTTGGGGGGAGGGCCCATACAATGAGCAGTTCTTC. It codes for CATSRGWGEGPYNEQFF.

The CDR3 spells CASSSGTSGGRFTGELFF. CDR3 in DNA: TGTGCCAGCAGCTCCGGGACTAGCGGTGGAAGGTTCACCGGGGAGCTGTTTTTT. The chain couples TRBV7-9 to TRBJ2-2; 11 bases map to TRBD2. Per germline, CDR1 SEHNR and CDR2 FQNEAQ (reference sequence). This CDR3 is 18 amino acids long. The ends lost 4 bases at V and 4 bases at J; junction bases unmatched: 11.

The chain uses TRBV20-1 and TRBJ1-3; weak D call: TRBD1 (5 bases). Germline-derived CDR1 and CDR2 are DFQATT and SNEGSKA (reference sequence). The CDR3 contains 14 residues. V was pared by 3 bases and J by 1 base, with 10 bases between. The CDR3 sequence is CSASDRGSGNTIYF. The CDR3 DNA reads as TGCAGTGCTAGTGACCGGGGGTCTGGAAACACCATATATTTT.

The chain recombines TRBV19 with TRBJ2-3, with a possible D match to TRBD2 (5 bases). The CDR3 contains 13 residues. Germline CDR1 is LNHDA and CDR2 is SQIVND (reference sequence). The V gene lost 8 bases and the J gene lost 2 bases, with 11 bases spanning the gap. The chain's CDR3 is CASGRGVTDTQYF. The CDR3 DNA is TGTGCCAGTGGCCGGGGTGTCACAGATACGCAGTATTTT.

This clone was found a few times. The genes are TRBV2 and TRBJ2-2; maybe TRBD1 (5 bases). With 6 bases removed from V and 6 bases from J, the gap between germline ends came to 17 bases. There are 15 residues in the CDR3. From germline, CDR1 is SNHLY and CDR2 FYNNEI. The CDR3 sequence is CASRGQTVKAGELFF. The CDR3 nucleotides are TGTGCCAGCAGGGGCCAGACAGTAAAGGCCGGGGAGCTGTTTTTT.

This clone is a singleton in its sample. The J gene is TRBJ2-5, the V gene TRBV19, with 9 bases lining up with TRBD2. V lost 5 bases to trimming and J lost 4 bases; unmatched junction nucleotides: 2. CDR1 and CDR2 (germline): LNHDA, SQIVND (reference sequence). CDR3 size: 13 residues. The CDR3 nucleotides are TGTGCCAGTAGTGGCGGGAGGGTAGAGACCCAGTACTTC. It yields the protein CASSGGRVETQYF.